This TCR beta chain was observed in a study of T cell responses to AZD1222 COVID-19 vaccine. Study-wide points: Spike-specific TCR breadth rose after two AZD1222 doses, and depth rose as well. Regions 160-218 and 743-854 held dominance among vaccine-associated CD4 TCRs, which spanned spike.

Measured with immunoSEQ multiplex PCR; TCRdb has only the in-frame clones, and not every one. The table has approximately 140,000 clones, around 90% seen once; the top ten hold 1.5% to 2%. CDR3 size: 12 residues. Per the germline V gene, CDR1 is SGDLS and CDR2 is YYNGEE. Between the trimmed V and J ends, which lost 1 base and 6 bases, there was a span of 6 bases. As to this clone: The antigen is unknown.

The sequence derives from an adult who received the AZD1222 COVID-19 vaccine. The sample consisted of peripheral blood, taken 28 days after the second AZD1222 dose. The chain carries TRBV9 and TRBJ2-3, with D possibly being TRBD1 (5 bases). CDR3 DNA: TGTGCCAGCAGCGTAAGGGGCGATACGCAGTATTTT. Translated, it gives CASSVRGDTQYF.